This T cell receptor (beta chain) was sequenced during a study of tumor-infiltrating lymphocytes in primary liver carcinoma (dated by TCRdb to the late 2010s). Study-level background: Of the five patients (three men and two women, aged 30 to 69 years), four had hepatocellular carcinoma and one had combined HCC and intrahepatic cholangiocarcinoma. The tumors of the five patients were staged as T1-T3 N0M0, with maximum diameters ranging from about 4 to 10 cm. Roughly 3.5 to 8 million productive TCRbeta reads were obtained per sample, and no significant difference in read depth was found between tissue types. Across five regions of each liver tumor, along with adjacent normal tissue and blood, the study brought together TCRbeta repertoire sequencing, expression microarrays and whole-exome sequencing. A total of 35 specimens from 5 patients, comprising some 25 tumor regions, 5 adjacent noncancerous liver tissues and 5 peripheral blood samples, were covered by TCRbeta repertoire sequencing. Reproducibility between technical replicate repertoires was high, with correlation coefficients above 0.98 and mean shared-clone rates about 0.89. General conclusions and limits of the study: Comparison of CD4+ and CD8+ T cell repertoires was precluded by the use of bulk unsorted samples. Repertoire overlap was found to be higher between tumor regions (mean about 35%) than between tumor-adjacent (17%) or tumor-blood (around 15%) pairs, consistent with antigen-driven expansion. The study included only a handful of patients, and the authors note findings should be validated in a larger study. Because only the TCR beta chain was sequenced and unpaired alpha chains were not captured, true repertoire diversity is likely underestimated. Compared with blood, tumors had a significantly larger share of the repertoire taken up by the top 250 clones (p = 0.039).

Worth noting for this clonotype: Its recognized antigen is unknown. This likely comes from a read error, as the CDR3 has no conserved phenylalanine or tryptophan at its end.

Without any cell sorting, total RNA and DNA were co-extracted from about 20-30 mg of bulk tissue using the AllPrep DNA/RNA mini kit. Surgical resection was performed in China between late 2015 and early 2016 on about 5 patients with histopathologically diagnosed primary liver carcinoma. At the time of sampling, the patients were treatment-naive and had chronic HBV infection. Pieces of fresh tumor and adjacent tissue were cut in half, with one half kept in RNAlater at -80 degrees C and the other half sent for histology. TCRbeta-specific cDNA was reverse-transcribed from about 0.45 ug total RNA using a constant-region primer and ProtoScript II reverse transcriptase. The TCRbeta libraries were prepared through three rounds of nested multiplex PCR following a slightly modified ARM-PCR procedure. Sample barcodes and Illumina adapters were added in a final 25-cycle PCR using Deep VentR polymerase. Amplicons of 200-500 bp were gel-purified with a QIAquick gel extraction kit before sequencing. The TCRbeta amplicons were sequenced with 250-bp paired-end reads on an Illumina HiSeq 2500. The authors' pipeline ran thus. Trimmomatic v0.33 was used to quality-trim the reads, and FLASH v1.2.11 was used to merge paired reads so that full CDR3 sequences could be recovered. V, D and J germline segments were assigned to the rearranged TCRbeta sequences by MiGEC v1.2.1b. Clonotype statistics, along with Shannon-Wiener diversity indices, were calculated using VDJtools v1.0.0. Except for diversity analysis, only each sample's 250 most abundant clonotypes were used in subsequent analyses to reduce sampling bias. The public reads were reprocessed in TCRdb via fastp at Q25 and MiXCR, keeping in-frame beta chains. Rows with one shared CDR3 protein collapse into an entry with the most common genes and DNA. TCRdb assigned the V and J calls; the authors' analysis was not used. In this sample the table shows roughly 40,000 distinct CDR3 sequences, more than 60% of which occur a single time. In total, the top ten clones hold less than 50% of the sample.

Input material: tumor-adjacent normal liver tissue. This clonotype was obtained from a woman younger than 45 with primary liver carcinoma and hepatitis B virus infection.

The DNA sequence reads TGCAGCATTGGGGAAGGGGATAACCAGCCCCAGCATCTT. This codes for CSIGEGDNQPQHL. Rearrangement joined TRBV29-1 to TRBJ1-5; TRBD1 could be the D gene, as 5 bases match. V is reduced by 8 bases and J by 7 bases, leaving a spacing of 18 bases between them. The CDR3 is 13 amino acids long, termini counted. Kept here is only the CDR3 DNA, which spans 39 bases and is read in frame from base 1. CDR1 SQVTM and CDR2 ANQGSEA are derived from the germline V gene.